The next 24 T cell receptor beta chains were all read from a single sample in a study of shared clonotypes between healthy human individuals. Sequencing used immunoSEQ multiplex PCR; TCRdb keeps in-frame clones, though not all of them. This table holds about 1.1 million clones, roughly 74% found once. Sequencing was carried out using memory CD4+ T cells from PBMCs. Subset meaning: CD45RA-negative fraction. These TCRs come from a man aged 18-30 years in good health. Some clones in this sample may be carry-over from other donors' samples.

The gene calls are TRBV2 and TRBJ1-1, with D perhaps matching TRBD1 (6 bases). Germline V lookup: CDR1 SNHLY, CDR2 FYNNEI. The CDR3 totals 17 residues. V lost 6 bases to trimming and J lost 0 bases, with 20 bases between them. The CDR3 nucleotides are TGTGCCAGCAGCCGCCCGGGGGCCGGGAAGATGAACACTGAAGCTTTCTTT. This translates into CASSRPGAGKMNTEAFF.

The chain links TRBV19 to TRBJ1-2, with 8 bases identical to TRBD1. J gave up 3 bases and V 7 bases, and 7 bases lay outside the gene matches. The CDR3 runs 14 residues. Germline V gives CDR1 LNHDA, CDR2 SQIVND (reference sequence). The chain's CDR3 is CASMPGGAYYGYTF. Here the CDR3 DNA reads TGTGCCAGTATGCCAGGGGGCGCGTACTATGGCTACACCTTC.

This clone was recorded only once. The rearrangement joins TRBV18 to TRBJ2-2, with TRBD1 matching 7 bases. This CDR3 is 16 amino acids long. J gave up 1 base and V 6 bases, and 8 bases lay outside the gene matches. Germline CDR1 is KGHSH and CDR2 is LQKENI. The CDR3 protein is CASSTQGTGNTGELFF. Here the CDR3 DNA reads TGTGCCAGCTCCACACAGGGGACGGGGAACACCGGGGAGCTGTTTTTT.

This clone was seen a few times. V gene TRBV28 combines with J gene TRBJ1-4, with D uncertain. This CDR3 has 14 residues. V was trimmed by 6 bases and J by 11 bases, leaving 19 bases between them. Germline assignment: CDR1 MDHEN and CDR2 SYDVKM. The chain's CDR3 is CASSPPGRVGKLFF. The CDR3 DNA reads as TGTGCCAGCAGCCCCCCGGGAAGGGTGGGGAAACTGTTTTTT.

Details on this clone: Given a much more abundant clone one base away, this may be a read error. This sample includes further DNA sequences coding for the same CDR3. This chain connects TRBV15 to TRBJ1-2; the match to TRBD1 covers 7 bases. This CDR3 has 18 residues. CDR1 and CDR2 from the germline V gene are LNHNV and YYDKDF (reference sequence). In nucleotides, the CDR3 is TGTGCCACCAGCAGAGACCTTCGGGCTTCGACAGGGCACTATGGCTACACCTTT. This gives the protein CATSRDLRASTGHYGYTF.

The chain couples TRBV19 to TRBJ2-3; D unresolved. The germline gives CDR1 LNHDA, CDR2 SQIVND (reference sequence). The CDR3 is made up of 14 amino acids. Trimming removed 3 bases at V and 1 base at J, with 8 bases between. The CDR3, as DNA: TGTGCCAGTAGTATGGGTGGGGGCACAGATACGCAGTATTTT. Amino acid sequence: CASSMGGGTDTQYF. The variable domain in full, completed from reference TRBV19 and TRBJ2-3, reads DGGITQSPKYLFRKEGQNVTLSCEQNLNHDAMYWYRQDPGQGLRLIYYSQIVNDFQKGDIAEGYSVSREKKESFPLTVTSAQKNPTAFYLCASSMGGGTDTQYFGPGTRLTVL.

To note about this clone: Germline is not matched at one junction end, which may reflect a read error. This chain links TRBV10-3 with TRBJ2-5; D perhaps matches TRBD2 (6 bases). Germline loops: CDR1 ENHRY, CDR2 SYGVKD. The CDR3 has 13 amino acids. The DNA for the CDR3 is TGTGCCATTAGTGGGGGGTCACCCGGGGGCCAGTACTTC. Its protein product is CAISGGSPGGQYF.

The chain is built from TRBV28 and TRBJ1-4; 8 bases are shared with TRBD1. Germline-derived CDR1 and CDR2 are MDHEN and SYDVKM. This CDR3 is built from 17 residues. V lost 1 base to trimming and J lost 2 bases; unmatched junction nucleotides: 6. The CDR3 region has the DNA TGTGCCAGCAGTTTATCGGCGGGACAGGTGACTAATGAAAAACTGTTTTTT. It translates to CASSLSAGQVTNEKLFF.

The chain recombines TRBV30 with TRBJ2-5; the D call may be TRBD1 or TRBD2 (5 bases each). This CDR3 is built from 13 residues. Trimming left V 3 bases short and J 9 bases short, with 17 bases between. Per germline, CDR1 GTSNPN and CDR2 SVGIG (reference sequence). The CDR3 sequence is CAWRGDGPRAQYF. The CDR3 DNA sequence: TGTGCCTGGAGAGGGGACGGGCCCAGGGCCCAGTACTTC.

About this clone itself: Other DNA sequences from this sample encode an identical CDR3 as well. The CDR3 DNA is TGCGCCAGCAGCTTAGGACAGCTGTCCTACGAGCAGTACTTC. It codes for CASSLGQLSYEQYF. The chain is built from TRBV5-1 and TRBJ2-7; D is possibly TRBD1 (6 bases). The germline V gene encodes CDR1 SGHRS and CDR2 YFSETQ. Between the trimmed V and J ends, which lost 2 bases and 1 base, there was a span of 10 bases. The CDR3 is 14 amino acids.

CDR3 DNA: TGTGCCATCAGTGAAGGAGGGGCAACCAGCTCCTACGAGCAGTACTTC. Amino acids: CAISEGGATSSYEQYF. The J gene is TRBJ2-7, the V gene TRBV10-3, with a tentative D call TRBD2 (6 bases). V shed 3 bases and J shed 0 bases, with 15 bases lying between them. Germline CDR1 is ENHRY and CDR2 is SYGVKD. This CDR3 spans 16 amino acids.

The sample holds one count of this clone. This same CDR3 is encoded by further DNA sequences in the sample. V usage is TRBV28 and J usage is TRBJ1-2, with 10 nucleotides matching TRBD1. CDR1 and CDR2 from the germline V gene are MDHEN and SYDVKM. CDR3 length equals 15 residues. The J segment lost 5 bases and the V segment lost 5 bases, leaving 8 bases of the junction unmatched. The CDR3 region is CASSPGTGELYGYTF. For the CDR3, the DNA is TGTGCCAGCAGTCCCGGGACAGGGGAACTATATGGCTACACCTTC.

The chain links TRBV11-1 to TRBJ2-2; D remains unclear. CDR1 and CDR2 (germline): SGHAT, FQDESV (reference sequence). V lost 8 bases and J lost 2, with 15 bases in between. The CDR3 has 15 amino acids. CDR3: CASSQLRSNTGELFF. The DNA of the CDR3 is TGTGCCAGCTCCCAACTTAGGAGCAACACCGGGGAGCTGTTTTTT.

The chain has TRBV7-9 and TRBJ2-2, with TRBD1 matching 7 bases. The V and J ends lost 4 bases and 4 bases, in that order; junction bases with no gene match: 9. The CDR3 extends over 16 amino acids. CDR1 and CDR2 from the germline V gene are SEHNR and FQNEAQ (reference sequence). DNA of the CDR3: TGTGCCAGCAGCTCTAACAGGGGAAGGGGCACCGGGGAGCTGTTTTTT. This sequence encodes CASSSNRGRGTGELFF.

Comments on this clone: Other nucleotide sequences in the sample specify the same CDR3. This chain connects TRBV5-1 to TRBJ1-1, with D maybe TRBD1 (5 bases). Trimming stripped 0 bases from V and 5 bases from J, with 11 bases between. CDR3 length: 14 amino acids. The germline V gene has CDR1 SGHRS and CDR2 YFSETQ. Written as DNA, the CDR3 is TGCGCCAGCAGCTTGGTCGGGGGAGGGACTGAAGCTTTCTTT. Its translation is CASSLVGGGTEAFF.

The rearrangement uses TRBV11-3 and TRBJ2-1; possible D gene TRBD2, 6 bases. This CDR3 has 15 residues. The V and J ends lost 5 bases and 0 bases respectively, with 11 bases between them. CDR1 and CDR2 (germline): SGHNT, YENEEA. In DNA form, the CDR3 reads TGTGCCAGCAGCCCAGGAGGGAGCTCCTACAATGAGCAGTTCTTC. Its translation: CASSPGGSSYNEQFF.

The V and J genes are TRBV7-9 and TRBJ1-5; a weak D match, TRBD1 (5 bases). V lost 1 base, J lost 5 bases, and 9 bases lay in between. CDR1 and CDR2 (germline): SEHNR, FQNEAQ (reference sequence). This CDR3 spans 14 amino acids. CDR3 protein: CASSLGDGDQPQHF. CDR3 sequence (DNA): TGTGCCAGCAGCTTAGGGGACGGAGATCAGCCCCAGCATTTT.

The genes are TRBV4-3 and TRBJ2-2, with 8 positions matching TRBD2. Trimming cost V 0 bases and J 5 bases; bases outside gene matches: 5. The CDR3 consists of 16 residues. The germline CDR1 and CDR2 sequences are LGHNA and YSLEER. The DNA of the CDR3 is TGCGCCAGCAGCCAAGAAATCGGCGGGGGGACCGGGGAGCTGTTTTTT. Its protein is CASSQEIGGGTGELFF.

V gene TRBV5-1 combines with J gene TRBJ1-4; D might be TRBD1 (6 bases). The germline V gene encodes CDR1 SGHRS and CDR2 YFSETQ. V gave up 6 bases and J gave up 8 bases, with 14 bases separating them. The CDR3 contains 13 residues. The CDR3 reads CASNQGSTEKLFF. As DNA, the CDR3 is TGCGCCAGCAACCAGGGGAGTACCGAAAAACTGTTTTTT. The full variable domain, with the rest looked up from reference TRBV5-1 and TRBJ1-4, is KAGVTQTPRYLIKTRGQQVTLSCSPISGHRSVSWYQQTPGQGLQFLFEYFSETQRNKGNFPGRFSGRQFSNSRSEMNVSTLELGDSALYLCASNQGSTEKLFFGSGTQLSVL.

This chain connects TRBV28 to TRBJ2-5; TRBD2 agrees at 16 bases. The CDR3 loop spans 21 amino acids. Germline trimming cut 3 bases from V and 4 bases from J; bases unmatched to any gene: 17. CDR1 is MDHEN and CDR2 is SYDVKM in the germline V gene. The CDR3 sequence: CASSFVGTSGRAVVFRETQYF. CDR3 DNA sequence: TGTGCCAGCAGTTTTGTGGGGACTAGCGGGAGGGCCGTGGTGTTTCGAGAGACCCAGTACTTC.

The chain joins TRBV6-5 to TRBJ2-1; D is unclear. The germline V gene has CDR1 MNHEY and CDR2 SVGAGI. The germline V and J ends were trimmed by 5 bases and 0 bases, with 8 bases remaining between them. This CDR3 region has 14 residues. The CDR3 region is CASSDGSSYNEQFF. As DNA, the CDR3 is TGTGCCAGCAGTGACGGAAGCTCCTACAATGAGCAGTTCTTC.

In this sample, this clone turned up once. J is TRBJ2-1 and V is TRBV9; D gene uncertain. The V gene's germline CDR1 is SGDLS and CDR2 YYNGEE. The CDR3 contains 15 residues. V lost 0 bases and J 0 bases, leaving 7 bases between the germline ends. The CDR3, as DNA: TGTGCCAGCAGCGTAGAAGCATACTCCTACAATGAGCAGTTCTTC. The encoded protein is CASSVEAYSYNEQFF.

CDR3 amino acids: CASTPRADALRAGQPQHF. Here the CDR3 DNA reads TGTGCCAGCACCCCCCGCGCCGACGCACTTCGAGCGGGTCAGCCCCAGCATTTT. The rearrangement joins TRBV11-3 to TRBJ1-5; unclear D gene. The V gene lost 7 bases and the J gene lost 6 bases, with 28 bases spanning the gap. CDR1 is SGHNT and CDR2 is YENEEA in the germline V gene. The CDR3 sequence is 18 residues long.

The V and J genes are TRBV5-4 and TRBJ2-5; 8 bases match TRBD2. After removal of 4 bases from V and 4 bases from J, the junction contained 9 bases not matched to a gene. The CDR3 runs to 15 residues. Germline V gene sequence: CDR1 SGHNT, CDR2 YYREEE (reference sequence). CDR3 loop: CASSRTGLAGETQYF. The CDR3 DNA reads TGTGCCAGCAGCCGGACCGGACTAGCTGGAGAGACCCAGTACTTC.